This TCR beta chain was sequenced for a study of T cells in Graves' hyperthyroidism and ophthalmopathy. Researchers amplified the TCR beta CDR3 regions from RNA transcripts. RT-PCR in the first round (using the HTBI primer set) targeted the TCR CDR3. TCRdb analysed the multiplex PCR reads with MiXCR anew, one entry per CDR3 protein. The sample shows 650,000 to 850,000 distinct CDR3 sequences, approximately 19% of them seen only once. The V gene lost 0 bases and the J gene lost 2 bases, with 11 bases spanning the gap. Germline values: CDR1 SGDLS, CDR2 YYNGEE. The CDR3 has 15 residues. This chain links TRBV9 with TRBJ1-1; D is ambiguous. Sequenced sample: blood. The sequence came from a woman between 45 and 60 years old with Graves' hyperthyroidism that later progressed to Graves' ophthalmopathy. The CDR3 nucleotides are TGTGCCAGCAGCGTAGCTCCTGGGCGTAACACTGAAGCTTTCTTT. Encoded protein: CASSVAPGRNTEAFF.